This is a list of T cell receptor beta chains from one sample in a study of pediatric ulcerative colitis. Using immunoSEQ multiplex PCR, the repertoire was profiled, and TCRdb retains in-frame clones only, with some absent. The repertoire consists of some 60,000 clones, with around 80% occurring once and the leading ten covering around 5%. The sample comprised blood. All receptors come from a boy between 10 and 17 years old with moderate ulcerative colitis. The CDR3 runs from the conserved cysteine through the conserved F or W. Each record gives: clone size, V gene, CDR3 protein. Rows may omit the clone size; those that give it use once, few, many or a size class.

clone size: -
V gene: TRBV11-2
CDR3 protein: CASSLGGLAGYNEQFF

clone size: -
V gene: TRBV6-5
CDR3 protein: CASSTGTGNQPQHF

clone size: few
V gene: TRBV5-6
CDR3 protein: CASSLSPGTGREKLFF

clone size: -
V gene: TRBV19
CDR3 protein: CASSILASGAFF

clone size: -
V gene: TRBV5-1
CDR3 protein: CASSWGNGGELFF

clone size: -
V gene: TRBV27
CDR3 protein: CASSPLDSSGYGYTF

clone size: -
V gene: TRBV4-1
CDR3 protein: CASSHGTVNQPQHF

clone size: -
V gene: TRBV10-3
CDR3 protein: CAIRAGGNEKLFF

clone size: -
V gene: TRBV2
CDR3 protein: CASRVGHTDTGELFF

clone size: -
V gene: TRBV6-5
CDR3 protein: CASSSGGQGGKLFF

clone size: -
V gene: TRBV5-1
CDR3 protein: CASSRTNNERFF

clone size: -
V gene: TRBV20-1
CDR3 protein: CSANGGNTIYF

clone size: -
V gene: TRBV4-1
CDR3 protein: CASSPDSSYNEQFF

clone size: -
V gene: TRBV5-4
CDR3 protein: CASSLEAADQPQHF

clone size: -
V gene: TRBV7-6
CDR3 protein: CASSLGGVTEAFF

clone size: few
V gene: TRBV19
CDR3 protein: CASCPGPTLSGYTF

clone size: -
V gene: TRBV9
CDR3 protein: CASSVGGSGGPNTF

clone size: -
V gene: TRBV18
CDR3 protein: CASSPSQGTTNYGYTF

clone size: -
V gene: TRBV7-9
CDR3 protein: CASSETYEQYF

clone size: -
V gene: TRBV5-1
CDR3 protein: CASSLTGPNYGYTF

clone size: -
V gene: TRBV30
CDR3 protein: CASADMTDTQYF

clone size: -
V gene: TRBV25-1
CDR3 protein: CASSELWRQGDGYTF

clone size: few
V gene: TRBV11-2
CDR3 protein: CASSLDRTIEYF

clone size: -
V gene: TRBV5-8
CDR3 protein: CASSSGQRGRDTEAFF

clone size: -
V gene: TRBV5-1
CDR3 protein: CASSSPDEQYF

clone size: few
V gene: TRBV4-1
CDR3 protein: CASSQDRFSYTF